This is a list of T cell receptor beta chains from one sample in a study of T cell responses to AZD1222 COVID-19 vaccine. Method: immunoSEQ multiplex PCR; TCRdb's copy keeps in-frame clones and lacks some. Of about 150,000 clones in the sample, about 90% were seen once. The source material was peripheral blood, sampled on day 0 of AZD1222 vaccination. These TCRs come from an adult in good health. CDR3s include the opening cysteine and the closing phenylalanine or tryptophan. The D gene is left open where the match is weak. Size is stated for part of the rows, as once, few or many counts, or as a class when the clone is expanded.

V	length	D	J	size	DNA	CDR3
TRBV6-5	14	.	TRBJ1-5	.	TGTGCCAGCAGTTACAAGGGGGACTATCAGCCCCAGCATTTT	CASSYKGDYQPQHF
TRBV5-8	12	.	TRBJ1-1	.	TGTGCCAGCACCCTTGATCCTACTGAAGCTTTCTTT	CASTLDPTEAFF
TRBV7-8	17	.	TRBJ1-2	.	TGTGCCAGCAGCTTATCCCGGGTCAGGGACTTGAACTATGGCTACACCTTC	CASSLSRVRDLNYGYTF
TRBV11-2	15	.	TRBJ1-2	.	TGTGCCAGCAGCTTAGGCCCCACAGAAAACTATGGCTACACCTTC	CASSLGPTENYGYTF
TRBV14	18	.	TRBJ2-3	.	TGTGCCAGCAGCCAAGACATGTCGGGGGCGTTAGGCACAGATACGCAGTATTTT	CASSQDMSGALGTDTQYF
TRBV4-2	14	TRBD2	TRBJ2-1	.	TGTGCCAGCAGCCCTGGACTAGCGGAGACAGTTGGGTTCTTC	CASSPGLAETVGFF
TRBV30	11	.	TRBJ1-3	.	TGTGCCTGGAGTTTCAGAAACACCATATATTTT	CAWSFRNTIYF
TRBV10-2	12	.	TRBJ2-7	.	TGCGCCAGCAGTAATAGGGGAAGCGAGCAGTACTTC	CASSNRGSEQYF
TRBV18	16	TRBD1	TRBJ1-1	.	TGTGCCAGCTCAATCGGACAGGGTAGTATGAACACTGAAGCTTTCTTT	CASSIGQGSMNTEAFF
TRBV5-1	14	.	TRBJ1-1	.	TGCGCCAGCAGCTCTCGGGGGGAGAACACTGAAGCTTTCTTT	CASSSRGENTEAFF
TRBV28	15	.	TRBJ1-2	.	TGTGCCAGCAGTTTTATCGAGGGTTCCAACTATGGCTACACCTTC	CASSFIEGSNYGYTF
TRBV19	18	TRBD1	TRBJ2-1	.	TGTGCCAGTACGATAGGGGTTAAAGGGACAGGCGCATACAATGAGCAGTTCTTC	CASTIGVKGTGAYNEQFF
TRBV12-3/TRBV12-4	12	.	TRBJ1-3	.	TGTGCCAGCAGTTTAGGAGGAAACACCATATATTTT	CASSLGGNTIYF
TRBV14	14	.	TRBJ1-1	.	TGTGCCAGCAGCCAAGTCGGAGGAGTCACTGAAGCTTTCTTT	CASSQVGGVTEAFF
TRBV10-3	15	TRBD1	TRBJ1-2	.	TGTGCCATCAGTGGGGGACAGGGCCTTTACTATGGCTACACCTTC	CAISGGQGLYYGYTF
TRBV5-6	13	.	TRBJ1-2	.	TGTGCCAGCAGCTTAGCTTCCCAGGGTGGCTACACCTTC	CASSLASQGGYTF
TRBV10-3	16	TRBD1	TRBJ2-7	.	TGTGCCATCAGTGAGTTCGGACAGGGGAATTCGAGCGAGCAGTACTTC	CAISEFGQGNSSEQYF
TRBV11-3	15	.	TRBJ2-7	few	TGTGCCAGCAGTATTAGGGGCGGGAACGAGACCGAGCAGTACTTC	CASSIRGGNETEQYF
TRBV11-1	13	.	TRBJ2-4	.	TGTGCCAGCAGCTTTTCAGAGAAAAACATTCAGTACTTC	CASSFSEKNIQYF
TRBV3-1/TRBV3-2	14	TRBD1	TRBJ1-1	.	TGTGCCAGCAGCCCCAGGGGGGGGGTCGCTGAAGCTTTCTTT	CASSPRGGVAEAFF
TRBV19	14	TRBD2	TRBJ2-7	.	TGTGCCACCCAAGGGGTCGGGACTACCTACGAGCAGTACTTC	CATQGVGTTYEQYF
TRBV30	13	.	TRBJ2-7	.	TGTGCCTGGAAACGAACGGGAGTAACCGAGCAGTACTTC	CAWKRTGVTEQYF